These T cell receptor beta chains were read from a single sample in a study of cytomegalovirus exposure and HLA in healthy donors. Profiling relied on immunoSEQ multiplex PCR, and the TCRdb table lists in-frame clones only, not all of them. The profile shows about 170,000 clones, around 86% of them singletons. What was sequenced was PBMCs. Receptors originate from a male donor in good health and CMV-seronegative. Both conserved end residues are part of each CDR3. The D gene is left open where the match is weak. A clone size is listed for some rows: how often the clone was seen (once, few, many), or a class if it is expanded.

size	V	J	D	DNA	CDR3
NA	TRBV9	TRBJ2-7	TRBD2	TGTGCCAGCAGCGCCCGACTAGCGGGCCGCTCCGAGCAGTACTTC	CASSARLAGRSEQYF
few	TRBV9	TRBJ1-4	NA	TGTGCCAGCAGCGACAATGATGGGGCCCTTAATGAAAAACTGTTTTTT	CASSDNDGALNEKLFF
few	TRBV6-1	TRBJ2-4	TRBD2	TGTGCCAGCCTTTCCCGGACTAGATCCATTCAGTACTTC	CASLSRTRSIQYF
NA	TRBV9	TRBJ2-3	NA	TGTGCCAGCAGCGTAGCTCGCAGGGGTGACGGCACAGATACGCAGTATTTT	CASSVARRGDGTDTQYF
NA	TRBV9	TRBJ1-6	NA	TGTGCCAGCAGCGGCGGGTCGGGGGTGGGGAGTTCACCCCTCCACTTT	CASSGGSGVGSSPLHF
NA	TRBV7-7	TRBJ1-3	NA	TGTGCCAGCAGCTTAGCGCTCGGCTCTGGAAACACCATATATTTT	CASSLALGSGNTIYF
NA	TRBV5-6	TRBJ2-1	NA	TGTGCCAGCAGCTATCAACAGTACAATGAGCAGTTCTTC	CASSYQQYNEQFF
NA	TRBV25-1	TRBJ2-7	NA	TGTGCCAGCAGTGAAGGGGGGATCCCCTACGAGCAGTACTTC	CASSEGGIPYEQYF
NA	TRBV5-6	TRBJ1-6	NA	TGTGCCAGCAGCGTGGACAGTACCAATTCACCCCTCCACTTT	CASSVDSTNSPLHF
NA	TRBV10-3	TRBJ1-5	TRBD1	TGTGCCATCAGCGCCTCGGACAGGGGTGGGAATCAGCCCCAGCATTTT	CAISASDRGGNQPQHF
NA	TRBV19	TRBJ1-2	NA	TGTGCCAGTAGTATAGATGGGGGCGGCTATGGCTACACCTTC	CASSIDGGGYGYTF
few	TRBV4-2	TRBJ2-3	NA	TGTGCCAGCAGCCAGCAGGTCGGAGATACGCAGTATTTT	CASSQQVGDTQYF
NA	TRBV4-1	TRBJ1-2	NA	TGCGCCAGCAGCACCCGGACAACCTATGGCTACACCTTC	CASSTRTTYGYTF
few	TRBV7-9	TRBJ2-1	TRBD2	TGTGCCAGCAGCCTTCCGACTAGCGGGGGGGCCGGTGAGCAGTTCTTC	CASSLPTSGGAGEQFF
NA	TRBV5-5	TRBJ2-7	NA	TGTGCCAGCAGCCGGTCGGGTCGGTACGAGCAGTACTTC	CASSRSGRYEQYF
NA	TRBV2	TRBJ1-1	TRBD1	TGTGCCAGCAGGGACAGGACAGGGGGTCCGAACACTGAAGCTTTCTTT	CASRDRTGGPNTEAFF
NA	TRBV7-2	TRBJ1-1	NA	TGTGCCAGCAGCCAGGGGTCTAGCGGCACTGAAGCTTTCTTT	CASSQGSSGTEAFF
NA	TRBV10-2	TRBJ1-4	TRBD1	TGCGCCAGCAGTGAGACGACAGGGGGAGGTGAAAAACTGTTTTTT	CASSETTGGGEKLFF
NA	TRBV5-1	TRBJ2-7	NA	TGCGCCAGCAGCTTTTTTTCCGGCGGGACCTACGAGCAGTACTTC	CASSFFSGGTYEQYF
NA	TRBV6-6	TRBJ2-3	TRBD1	TGTGCCAGCAGACCGACAGGGGGCACAGATACGCAGTATTTT	CASRPTGGTDTQYF
once	TRBV5-1	TRBJ1-2	NA	TGCGCCAGCAGCTCACAAACAGGGACGAACTATGGCTACACCTTC	CASSSQTGTNYGYTF
few	TRBV7-2	TRBJ1-1	NA	TGTGCCAGCAGCTCCTCCTTAGCGAACACTGAAGCTTTCTTT	CASSSSLANTEAFF
NA	TRBV2	TRBJ1-5	NA	TGTGCCAGCAGTTTTGCGGTTCAGCCCCAGCATTTT	CASSFAVQPQHF
NA	TRBV5-1	TRBJ1-4	TRBD1	TGCGCCAGCAGCTCCCTCCCGACAGGGGGACGGGAAAAACTGTTTTTT	CASSSLPTGGREKLFF
NA	TRBV30	TRBJ2-5	TRBD1	TGTGCCTGGACCCAACCTGCGACAGGGGGCATAGAGACCCAGTACTTC	CAWTQPATGGIETQYF
NA	TRBV4-3	TRBJ2-3	NA	TGCGCCAGCAGCCAAGATGGGAGCCACACAGATACGCAGTATTTT	CASSQDGSHTDTQYF
NA	TRBV9	TRBJ2-3	TRBD2	TGTGCCAGCTCAAGGGGCGGGGGGGCTGGTACGCAGTATTTT	CASSRGGGAGTQYF
NA	TRBV13	TRBJ1-4	NA	TGTGCCAGCAGCTTTTCGGGGGGGAGTCCCGCAACTAATGAAAAACTGTTTTTT	CASSFSGGSPATNEKLFF
NA	TRBV6-1	TRBJ2-2	TRBD2	TGTGCCAGCAGTGTGGGGGGAGGGCACGGGGAGCTGTTTTTT	CASSVGGGHGELFF
NA	TRBV7-2	TRBJ1-2	NA	TGTGCCAGCAGCTTAGTACAGAACTATGGCTACACCTTC	CASSLVQNYGYTF